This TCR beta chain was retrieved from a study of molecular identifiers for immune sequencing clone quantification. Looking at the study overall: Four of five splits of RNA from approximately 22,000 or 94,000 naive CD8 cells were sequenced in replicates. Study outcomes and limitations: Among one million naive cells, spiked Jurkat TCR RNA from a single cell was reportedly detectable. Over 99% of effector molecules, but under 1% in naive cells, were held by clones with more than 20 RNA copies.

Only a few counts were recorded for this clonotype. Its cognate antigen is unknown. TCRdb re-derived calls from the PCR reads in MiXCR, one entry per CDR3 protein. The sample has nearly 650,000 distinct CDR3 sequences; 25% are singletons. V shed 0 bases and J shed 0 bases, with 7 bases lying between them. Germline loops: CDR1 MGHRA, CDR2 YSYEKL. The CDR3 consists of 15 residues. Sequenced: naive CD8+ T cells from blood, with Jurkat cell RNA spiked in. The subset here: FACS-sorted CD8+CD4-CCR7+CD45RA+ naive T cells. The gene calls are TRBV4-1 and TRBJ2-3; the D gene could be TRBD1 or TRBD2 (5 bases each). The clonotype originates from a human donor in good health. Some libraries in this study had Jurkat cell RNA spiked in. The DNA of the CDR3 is TGCGCCAGCAGCCAAGAGGGACGAAGCACAGATACGCAGTATTTT. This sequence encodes CASSQEGRSTDTQYF.